The 22 T cell receptor beta chains in this list originate from one sample, sequenced in a study of blood T cells in healthy people across ages (dated by TCRdb to between 2014 and 2017). Library construction relied on 5' RACE. The sequencing machine was an Illumina HiSeq 2500. A second about 6 to 11 cycle PCR used a sample-barcoded 5' primer and a J-beta primer mix. TCRdb trimmed public reads at Q25 via fastp, called clones via MiXCR and kept in-frame beta chains. CDR3 protein sequences are deduplicated, and each keeps its most common genes and DNA. The sample contains 980,000 or so distinct CDR3 sequences, around 48% of them found a single time. The ten largest make up around 15% of the sample. Sequenced: blood. The source is a man aged 25 to 40 in good health.

This clonotype appeared a few times. V is TRBV4-1 and J is TRBJ2-1; D not resolved. V lost 0 bases, J lost 9 bases, and 18 bases lay in between. The CDR3 contains 16 residues. The V gene's germline CDR1 is MGHRA and CDR2 YSYEKL. This chain's CDR3 is CASSQDPDGGDGEQFF. CDR3 coding DNA: TGCGCCAGCAGCCAAGATCCGGACGGTGGTGACGGTGAGCAGTTCTTC.

The V and J genes are TRBV28 and TRBJ1-4; D is unresolved. V was shortened by 7 bases and J by 8 bases, with 8 bases between the two germline ends. The CDR3 totals 11 residues. Germline CDR1 and CDR2: MDHEN and SYDVKM. The CDR3 reads CASTDEEKLFF. The CDR3 DNA sequence: TGTGCCAGCACAGACGAGGAAAAACTGTTTTTT.

This clonotype was seen once. This chain uses TRBV12-3 or TRBV12-4 with TRBJ1-2, with 8 bases fitting TRBD1. The V gene end was trimmed by 5 bases and the J gene end by 8 bases; junction bases not matched to a gene: 10. The CDR3 loop spans 14 amino acids. The CDR3 nucleotides are TGTGCCAGCAGTCAATGGACAGGGACAAGCGGCTACACCTTC. Translating gives CASSQWTGTSGYTF.

This clonotype was seen only once. It may be a read error: a sequence one base away is much more abundant. This chain links TRBV6-2 or TRBV6-3 with TRBJ1-1; no clear D gene. The V gene's germline CDR1 is MNHEY and CDR2 SVGEGT. V was shortened by 2 bases and J by 1 base, with 5 bases between the two germline ends. The CDR3 runs to 13 residues. CDR3 region: CASSYARNTEAFF. CDR3 sequence (DNA): TGTGCCAGCAGTTACGCGCGGAACACTGAAGCTTTCTTT.

The V gene is TRBV18, the J gene TRBJ2-7; 8 positions agree with TRBD2. After removal of 1 base from V and 7 bases from J, the junction contained 6 bases not matched to a gene. The germline gives CDR1 KGHSH, CDR2 LQKENI. The CDR3 contains 14 residues. CDR3: CASSPQLADNEQYF. As DNA, the CDR3 is TGTGCCAGCTCACCACAACTAGCGGACAATGAGCAGTACTTC.

J is TRBJ2-7 and V is TRBV30, with D perhaps matching TRBD1 (5 bases). Per the germline V gene, CDR1 is GTSNPN and CDR2 is SVGIG (reference sequence). Trimming removed 3 bases at V and 2 bases at J, with 14 bases between. The CDR3 sequence is 14 residues long. Written as DNA, the CDR3 is TGTGCCTGGAGGGCAGGGATCCCCCCCTACGAGCAGTACTTC. As protein: CAWRAGIPPYEQYF.

The V call is TRBV12-3 or TRBV12-4, the J call TRBJ2-5; 7 bases fit TRBD1. The CDR3 contains 14 residues. Trimming removed 6 bases from V and 11 bases from J; junction bases left unmatched: 15. For the CDR3, the DNA is TGTGCCAGCAGCCAAGGACAGGTCATCAATGAGCAGTACTTC. It translates to CASSQGQVINEQYF.

The chain joins TRBV28 to TRBJ2-7, with 7 bases fitting TRBD1. The CDR3 is 15 amino acids. V lost 6 bases and J lost 5; bases outside the gene matches: 13. Germline CDR1 and CDR2: MDHEN and SYDVKM. CDR3 in amino acids: CASRLGQFLSNEQYF. The CDR3 nucleotides are TGTGCCAGCAGACTGGGACAGTTTTTAAGTAACGAGCAGTACTTC.

This clonotype was observed a few times. This chain connects TRBV3-1 to TRBJ2-7; 7 positions match TRBD2. The CDR3 covers 14 residues. Germline trimming cut 6 bases from V and 0 bases from J; bases unmatched to any gene: 5. CDR1 and CDR2 from the germline V gene are LGHDT and YNNKEL (reference sequence). As DNA, the CDR3 is TGTGCCAGCAGTTCCGGGACTACCTCCTACGAGCAGTACTTC. Translation gives CASSSGTTSYEQYF.

The V gene is TRBV28, the J gene TRBJ2-2, with 7 bases aligning to TRBD1. The CDR3 covers 16 residues. The germline gives CDR1 MDHEN, CDR2 SYDVKM. J gave up 6 bases and V 4 bases, and 11 bases lay outside the gene matches. The CDR3 DNA is TGTGCCAGCAGTTCCCCCCGACAGGGATTCGCCGGGGAGCTGTTTTTT. It translates to CASSSPRQGFAGELFF.

The chain has TRBV24-1 and TRBJ2-3; a weak D match, TRBD2 (6 bases). From germline, CDR1 is KGHDR and CDR2 SFDVKD. The CDR3 is 17 residues long. V lost 0 bases and J lost 2, with 14 bases in between. The CDR3: CATSDLSSGDLTDTQYF. Written as DNA, the CDR3 is TGTGCCACCAGTGATTTGTCATCGGGGGACCTCACAGATACGCAGTATTTT.

This clonotype was picked up a small number of times. This chain joins TRBV2 and TRBJ1-1, with TRBD1 matching over 7 bases. The CDR3 runs 13 residues. The germline V gene has CDR1 SNHLY and CDR2 FYNNEI. V trimming: 7 bases; J trimming: 2 bases; junction bases outside the gene matches: 4. The chain's CDR3 is CASKGQINTEAFF. The CDR3 DNA reads as TGTGCCAGCAAGGGACAGATAAACACTGAAGCTTTCTTT.

The chain is built from TRBV30 and TRBJ2-6; D is undetermined. Trimming removed 0 bases at V and 2 bases at J, with 5 bases between. From germline, CDR1 is GTSNPN and CDR2 SVGIG (reference sequence). This CDR3 has 14 residues. The CDR3 is CAWSVSAGANVLTF. The DNA of the CDR3 is TGTGCCTGGAGTGTAAGCGCTGGGGCCAACGTCCTGACTTTC.

Note on this clonotype: A read error may produce the germline difference seen at one junction end. The chain carries TRBV7-2 and TRBJ2-7; 12 bases align to TRBD2. The germline gives CDR1 SGHTA, CDR2 FQGNSA. CDR3 size: 13 residues. This CDR3 is CASSLAGGPEQYF. Here the CDR3 DNA reads TGTGCCAGCAGCCTAGCGGGGGGGCCCGAGCAGTACTTC.

This clonotype was seen only a few times. The chain joins TRBV12-3 or TRBV12-4 to TRBJ2-7; TRBD1 might be the D (7 bases). Between the trimmed V and J ends, which lost 4 bases and 0 bases, there was a span of 10 bases. The CDR3 length is 14 residues. The CDR3 DNA is TGTGCCAGCAGTTGGGGGGACAGCTCCTACGAGCAGTACTTC. Translation: CASSWGDSSYEQYF.

This clonotype has a count of ten or more. The V call is TRBV18, the J call TRBJ2-1; 13 bases are shared with TRBD2. V lost 8 bases and J lost 0; bases outside the gene matches: 7. Germline V gives CDR1 KGHSH, CDR2 LQKENI. The CDR3 is 17 residues long. The CDR3 here is CASSPRTSGSSYNEQFF. The DNA for the CDR3 is TGTGCCAGCAGCCCCCGGACTAGCGGGAGCTCCTACAATGAGCAGTTCTTC.

This clonotype was counted a few times. The chain carries TRBV20-1 and TRBJ2-1, with TRBD2 matching over 9 bases. J gave up 2 bases and V 3 bases, and 5 bases lay outside the gene matches. CDR3 size: 15 residues. Germline V gene sequence: CDR1 DFQATT, CDR2 SNEGSKA (reference sequence). The CDR3 DNA is TGCAGTGCTAGTCGGGCTAGCGGGACCTACAATGAGCAGTTCTTC. Translating gives CSASRASGTYNEQFF.

This chain joins TRBV12-3 or TRBV12-4 and TRBJ2-3, with D possibly called TRBD1 or TRBD2 (5 bases each). With 6 bases removed from V and 10 bases from J, the gap between germline ends came to 14 bases. The CDR3 consists of 12 residues. CDR3 in DNA: TGTGCCAGCAGAGTCAGAGGGGATGCGCAGTATTTT. The encoded protein is CASRVRGDAQYF.

There are a few counts of this clonotype. This CDR3 is CASSPQGPRVIKDEKLFF. The CDR3 DNA sequence: TGTGCCAGCAGTCCCCAGGGGCCACGCGTTATAAAGGATGAAAAACTGTTTTTT. This chain joins TRBV27 and TRBJ1-4, with a weak D call TRBD1 (6 bases). The V end was cut by 5 bases, the J end by 6 bases, with 25 bases between. Looked up from germline, CDR1 is MNHEY and CDR2 is SMNVEV (reference sequence). CDR3 length equals 18 residues.

The chain has TRBV27 and TRBJ2-1, with 9 bases aligning to TRBD1. The CDR3 is 16 amino acids. Germline loops: CDR1 MNHEY, CDR2 SMNVEV (reference sequence). V lost 8 bases to trimming and J lost 8 bases; unmatched junction nucleotides: 16. CDR3 nucleotide sequence: TGTGCCAGCCGTAGAAACAGGGGGCTTCGCCGGGATGAGCAGTTCTTC. It codes for CASRRNRGLRRDEQFF.

About this clonotype itself: One end of the junction fails to match germline, which may point to a read error. This rearrangement joins TRBV3-1 to TRBJ2-7, with D perhaps TRBD2 (7 bases). Germline V gene sequence: CDR1 LGHDT, CDR2 YNNKEL (reference sequence). The CDR3 has 15 amino acids. In DNA, the CDR3 is TGTGCCGGCAGCCCCCCGGGGGGCCTATACAATGAGCAGTACTTC. It encodes CAGSPPGGLYNEQYF.

The chain couples TRBV3-1 to TRBJ2-6; D unclear. Trimming left V 4 bases short and J 2 bases short, with 6 bases between. The CDR3 runs 14 residues. Germline assignment: CDR1 LGHDT and CDR2 YNNKEL (reference sequence). The DNA of the CDR3 is TGTGCCAGCAGCCCTATCCCTGGGGCCAACGTCCTGACTTTC. As protein: CASSPIPGANVLTF.